This TCR beta chain was documented in a study of T-cell memory formation after mild COVID-19. The table lists this clonotype with many counts. Its antigen is not identified. TCRdb re-called the 5' RACE reads with MiXCR, one entry per CDR3 protein. The sample consists of approximately 400,000 distinct CDR3 sequences, about a sixth of them appearing once. The CDR3 runs 14 residues. Looked up from germline, CDR1 is DFQATT and CDR2 is SNEGSKA (reference sequence). V lost 4 bases and J 6 bases, leaving 17 bases between the germline ends. Study-wide results and caveats: Pre-infection memory already had some responding clones, implying cross-reactive memory joined. CD4+ clones that contracted lay mainly in CM and EM; CD8+ ones lay in EMRA. CD4/CD8 balance characterized clones contracting day 15 to 85, and CD4+ skew characterized later expanders.

The sample taken for sequencing was PBMCs or a T cell subset sorted from them (not recorded which). The receptor was isolated from a man aged 18-30 years who had mild COVID-19 (a few samples of this study predate the infection). Cell type and time point are not known. The chain joins TRBV20-1 to TRBJ2-3, with D tentatively TRBD2 (6 bases). CDR3 DNA: TGCAGTGCTATTCTGCGGGGACCCCCCGATACGCAGTATTTT. Its protein product is CSAILRGPPDTQYF.